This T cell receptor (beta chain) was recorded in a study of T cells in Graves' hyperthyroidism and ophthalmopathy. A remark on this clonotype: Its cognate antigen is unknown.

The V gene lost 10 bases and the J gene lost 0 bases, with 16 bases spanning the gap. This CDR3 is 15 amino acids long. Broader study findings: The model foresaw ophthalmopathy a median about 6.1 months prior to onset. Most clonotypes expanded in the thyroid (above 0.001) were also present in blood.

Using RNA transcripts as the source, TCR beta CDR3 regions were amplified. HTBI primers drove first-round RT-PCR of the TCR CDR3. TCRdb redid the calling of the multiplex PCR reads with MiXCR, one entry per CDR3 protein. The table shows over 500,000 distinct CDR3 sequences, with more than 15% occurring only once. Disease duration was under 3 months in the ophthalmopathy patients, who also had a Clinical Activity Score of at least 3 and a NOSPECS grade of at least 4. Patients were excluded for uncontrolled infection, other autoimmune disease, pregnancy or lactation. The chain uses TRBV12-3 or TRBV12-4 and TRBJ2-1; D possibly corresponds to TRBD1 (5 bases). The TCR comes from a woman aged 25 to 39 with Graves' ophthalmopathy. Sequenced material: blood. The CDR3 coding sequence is TGTGCCACCATTTCCTTTGACAGCTCCTACAATGAGCAGTTCTTC. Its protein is CATISFDSSYNEQFF.